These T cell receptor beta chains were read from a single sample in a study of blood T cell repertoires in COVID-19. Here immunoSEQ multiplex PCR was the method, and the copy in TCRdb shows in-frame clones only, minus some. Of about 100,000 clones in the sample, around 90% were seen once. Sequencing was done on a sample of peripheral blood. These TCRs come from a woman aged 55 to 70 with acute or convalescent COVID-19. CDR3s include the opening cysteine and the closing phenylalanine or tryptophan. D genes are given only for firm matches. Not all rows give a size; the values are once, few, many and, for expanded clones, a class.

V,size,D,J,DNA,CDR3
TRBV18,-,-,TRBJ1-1,TGTGCCAGCTCGGGAACCGGGAGAGAAGCTTTCTTT,CASSGTGREAFF
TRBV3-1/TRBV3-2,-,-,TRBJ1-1,TGTGCCAGCAGCCAAGATCGACAGGCGCTTGAAGCTTTCTTT,CASSQDRQALEAFF
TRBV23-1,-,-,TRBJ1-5,TGCGCCAGCAGTCAAACCCCCTGGGGGGAACCCAATAGCAATCAGCCCCAGCATTTT,CASSQTPWGEPNSNQPQHF
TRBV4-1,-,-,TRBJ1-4,TGCGCCAGCAGCCAAGCAGATTTGGGCCCCATGGAAAAACTGTTTTTT,CASSQADLGPMEKLFF
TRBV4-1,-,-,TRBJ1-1,TGCGCCAGCAGCCCCGGACTGGATTTCACTGAAGCTTTCTTT,CASSPGLDFTEAFF
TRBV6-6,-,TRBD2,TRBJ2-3,TGTGCCAGCAGTCGACTAGCGGGGGCGACCACAGATACGCAGTATTTT,CASSRLAGATTDTQYF
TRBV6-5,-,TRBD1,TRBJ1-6,TGTGCCAGCAGCCCAGGGACAGTCAATTCACCCCTCCACTTT,CASSPGTVNSPLHF
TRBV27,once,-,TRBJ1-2,TGTGCCAGCAGTCGCCCGGGGGGAGGTGGCTACACCTTC,CASSRPGGGGYTF
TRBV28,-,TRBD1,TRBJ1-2,TGTGCCAGTGTGGCAGGGGGCGAGAACTATGGCTACACCTTC,CASVAGGENYGYTF
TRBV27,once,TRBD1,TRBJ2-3,TGTGCCAGCAGCCAAACCCTCGGGACAGGGGGCGATACGCAGTATTTT,CASSQTLGTGGDTQYF
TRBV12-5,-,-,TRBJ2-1,TGTGCTAGTGGTTTGCAAGATAGAGGGAAGTTCTTC,CASGLQDRGKFF